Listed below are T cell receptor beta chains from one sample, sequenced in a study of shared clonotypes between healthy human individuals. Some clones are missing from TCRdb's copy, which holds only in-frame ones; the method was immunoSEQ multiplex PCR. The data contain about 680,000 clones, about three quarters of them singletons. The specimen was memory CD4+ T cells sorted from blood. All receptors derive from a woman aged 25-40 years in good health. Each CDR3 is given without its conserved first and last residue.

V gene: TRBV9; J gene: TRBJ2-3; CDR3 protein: ASSVSDRGDTQY
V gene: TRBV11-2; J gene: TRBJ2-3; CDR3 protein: ASSLGWRGTATTDTQY
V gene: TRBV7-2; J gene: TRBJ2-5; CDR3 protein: ASSSPPKETQY
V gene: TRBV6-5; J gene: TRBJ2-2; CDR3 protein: ASSERSTAGELF
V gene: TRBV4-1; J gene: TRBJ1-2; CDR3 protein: ASSQDTGIYGYT
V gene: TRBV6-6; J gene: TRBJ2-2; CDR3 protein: ASNIGQARTRELF
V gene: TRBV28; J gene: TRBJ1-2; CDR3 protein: ASRTGSVGYT
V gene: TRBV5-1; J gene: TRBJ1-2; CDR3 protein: ASSRGQTPLSNYGYT
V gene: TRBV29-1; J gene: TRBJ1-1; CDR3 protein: SVLWVGTEAF
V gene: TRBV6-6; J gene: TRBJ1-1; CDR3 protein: ASSEEVLNTEAF
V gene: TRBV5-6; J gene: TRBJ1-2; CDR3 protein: ASSPRRESWGYT
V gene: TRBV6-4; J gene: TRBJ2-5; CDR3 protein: ASSDPLRDTTQY
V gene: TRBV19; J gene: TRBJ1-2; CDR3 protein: ASSGGTRGYT
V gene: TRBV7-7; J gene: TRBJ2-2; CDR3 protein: ASSLTTTNTGELF
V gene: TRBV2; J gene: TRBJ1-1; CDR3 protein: ASSLQGGQMNTEAF
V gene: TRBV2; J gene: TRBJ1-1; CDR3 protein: ATHYRTNTEAF
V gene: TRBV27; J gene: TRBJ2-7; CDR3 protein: ASSFYLDRGEQY
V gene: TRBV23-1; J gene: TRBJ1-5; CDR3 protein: ASSLPLQGPGSNQPQH
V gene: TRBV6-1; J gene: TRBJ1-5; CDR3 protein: ASSADTHSNQPQH
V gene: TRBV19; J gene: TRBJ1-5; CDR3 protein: ASSIASGGSNQPQH
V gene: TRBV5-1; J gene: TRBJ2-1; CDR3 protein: ASSLRAGDEQF
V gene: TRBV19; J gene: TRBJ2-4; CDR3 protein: ASTDWGVNIQY
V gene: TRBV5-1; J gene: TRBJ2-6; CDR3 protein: ASSYYPSSGANVLT
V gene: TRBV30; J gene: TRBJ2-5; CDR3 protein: AWSWSGSLGETQY
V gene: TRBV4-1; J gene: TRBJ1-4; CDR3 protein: ASSQGRVGEKLF
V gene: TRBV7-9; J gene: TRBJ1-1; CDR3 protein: ASSSMTGETEAF